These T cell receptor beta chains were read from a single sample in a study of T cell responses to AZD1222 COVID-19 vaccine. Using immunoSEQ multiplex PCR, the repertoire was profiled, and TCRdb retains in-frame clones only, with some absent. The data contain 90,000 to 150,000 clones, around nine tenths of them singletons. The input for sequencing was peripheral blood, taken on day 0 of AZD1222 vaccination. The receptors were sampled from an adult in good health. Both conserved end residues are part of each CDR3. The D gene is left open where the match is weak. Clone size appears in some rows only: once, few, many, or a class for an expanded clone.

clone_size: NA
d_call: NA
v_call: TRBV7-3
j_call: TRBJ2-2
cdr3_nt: TGTGCCAGCAGCCCCATTTTGGGGGCAGGGACCGGGGAGCTGTTTTTT
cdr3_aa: CASSPILGAGTGELFF

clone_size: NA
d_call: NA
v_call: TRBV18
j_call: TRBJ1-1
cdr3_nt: TGTGCCAGCTCACCGGAAACAGGAAACACTGAAGCTTTCTTT
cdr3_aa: CASSPETGNTEAFF

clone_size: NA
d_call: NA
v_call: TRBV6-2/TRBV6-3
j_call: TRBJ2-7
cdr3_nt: TGTGCCAGCAGTTTTCCGTCAGCCGCGGGGCGTGAGCAGTACTTC
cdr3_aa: CASSFPSAAGREQYF

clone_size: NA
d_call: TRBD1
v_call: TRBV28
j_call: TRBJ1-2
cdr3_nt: TGTGCCAGCAAACCTTCGGACAGGGTTAACTATGGCTACACCTTC
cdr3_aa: CASKPSDRVNYGYTF

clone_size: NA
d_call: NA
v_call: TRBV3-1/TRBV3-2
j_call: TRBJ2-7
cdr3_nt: TGTGCCAGCAGCCAGTCCAGACTTGCCTCCTCCTACGAGCAGTACTTC
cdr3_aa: CASSQSRLASSYEQYF

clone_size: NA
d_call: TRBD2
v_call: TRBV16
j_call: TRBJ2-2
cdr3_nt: TGTGCCAGCATCTCAGTTCCGTGGCTAGCGGGGACCGGGGAGCTGTTTTTT
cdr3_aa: CASISVPWLAGTGELFF

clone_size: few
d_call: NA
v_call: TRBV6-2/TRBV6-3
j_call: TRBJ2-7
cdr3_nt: TGTGCCAGCGGCCGGACAGCCTACGAGCAGTACTTC
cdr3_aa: CASGRTAYEQYF

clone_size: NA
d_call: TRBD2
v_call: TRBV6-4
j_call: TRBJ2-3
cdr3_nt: TGTGCCAGCAGATCGGAGCGGGGATCTAGCACAGATACGCAGTATTTT
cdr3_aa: CASRSERGSSTDTQYF

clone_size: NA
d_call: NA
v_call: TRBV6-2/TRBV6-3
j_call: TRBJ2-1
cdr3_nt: TGTGCCAGCAGTTACTCGACAGGAGTCTACAATGAGCAGTTCTTC
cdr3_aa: CASSYSTGVYNEQFF

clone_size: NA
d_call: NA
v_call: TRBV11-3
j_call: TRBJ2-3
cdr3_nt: TGTGCCAGCAGCTTAGACGGCACAGATACGCAGTATTTT
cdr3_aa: CASSLDGTDTQYF

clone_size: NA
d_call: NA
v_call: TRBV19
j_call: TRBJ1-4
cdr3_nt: TGTGCCAGTAGTCTTGAACAGTACGGGGAACTGTTTTTT
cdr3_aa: CASSLEQYGELFF

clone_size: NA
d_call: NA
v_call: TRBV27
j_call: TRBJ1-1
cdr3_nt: TGTGCCAGCAGGGGATCTTACACTGAAGCTTTCTTT
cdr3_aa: CASRGSYTEAFF

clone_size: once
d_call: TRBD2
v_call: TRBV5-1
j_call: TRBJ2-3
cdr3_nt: TGCGCCAGCAGCTTGGCTAGCGGGAGGGGAGATACGCAGTATTTT
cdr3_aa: CASSLASGRGDTQYF

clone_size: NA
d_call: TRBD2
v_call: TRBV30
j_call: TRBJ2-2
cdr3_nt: TGTGCCTGGACCGTAGCGGGATCGTCCGGGGAGCTGTTTTTT
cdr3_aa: CAWTVAGSSGELFF

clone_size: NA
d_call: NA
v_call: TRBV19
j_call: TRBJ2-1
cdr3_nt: TGTGCCAGTAGTATAGCCGTCGGCAATGAGCAGTTCTTC
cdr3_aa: CASSIAVGNEQFF

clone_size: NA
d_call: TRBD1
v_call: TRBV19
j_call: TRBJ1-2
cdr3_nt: TGTGCCAGTAGTACCCCGGGACAGGGGTGGTATGGCTACACCTTC
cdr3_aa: CASSTPGQGWYGYTF

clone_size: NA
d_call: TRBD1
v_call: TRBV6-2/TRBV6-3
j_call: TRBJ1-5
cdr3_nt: TGTGCCAGCAGTTCAGGGGGACTTAGCAATCAGCCCCAGCATTTT
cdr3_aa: CASSSGGLSNQPQHF